These 19 T cell receptor beta chains came from one sample sequenced in a study of shared clonotypes between healthy human individuals. Terminally differentiated effector memory CD45RA+ cells were excluded from the naive CD8 cells, which were CD45RO-negative and positively selected for CCR7. Produced via immunoSEQ multiplex PCR; TCRdb's table is partial and in-frame only. The sample includes roughly 2.1 million clones, about 92% of them seen just once. Sequencing was performed on naive CD8+ T cells from PBMCs. The receptor source for this set is a man between 18 and 29 years old in good health. Some clones in this sample may be carry-over from other donors' samples.

Worth noting for this clone: Other DNA sequences in the same sample also yield this CDR3. The chain recombines TRBV30 with TRBJ2-1; 7 bases agree with TRBD2. CDR3 length equals 14 residues. Losses at the gene ends were 4 bases for V and 3 bases for J; bases not matched to a gene: 6. Germline V CDR1 and CDR2: GTSNPN, SVGIG (reference sequence). The CDR3 sequence: CAWTAERDYNEQFF. The CDR3 DNA sequence: TGTGCCTGGACAGCAGAGCGGGACTACAATGAGCAGTTCTTC.

This clone appeared a single time. This chain uses TRBV4-1 with TRBJ1-2; TRBD1 agrees at 8 bases. Trimming took 1 base from V and 0 from J; bases not matched to a gene: 1. Germline loops: CDR1 MGHRA, CDR2 YSYEKL. This CDR3 contains 15 residues. CDR3 DNA sequence: TGCGCCAGCAGCCAAGTACAGGGGGCTAACTATGGCTACACCTTC. Amino acids: CASSQVQGANYGYTF.

The J gene is TRBJ2-3, the V gene TRBV10-3, with 8 bases lining up with TRBD1. CDR3 size: 15 residues. Germline CDR1 ENHRY, CDR2 SYGVKD. Trimming took 3 bases from V and 5 from J; bases not matched to a gene: 7. CDR3 loop: CAISDGQGTVDTQYF. The CDR3 DNA sequence: TGTGCCATCAGTGACGGACAGGGTACGGTAGATACGCAGTATTTT.

This chain links TRBV7-9 with TRBJ1-3; the D is unclear. The V gene lost 3 bases and the J gene lost 0 bases, with 15 bases spanning the gap. This CDR3 region has 17 residues. CDR1 is SEHNR and CDR2 is FQNEAQ in the germline V gene (reference sequence). CDR3 nucleotides: TGTGCCAGCAGCTTCATTAGAGGGTTGAGCTCTGGAAACACCATATATTTT. This gives the protein CASSFIRGLSSGNTIYF.

The J gene is TRBJ2-7, the V gene TRBV4-1; D perhaps matches TRBD2 (6 bases). V was trimmed by 4 bases and J by 2 bases, leaving 15 bases between them. This CDR3 comprises 15 residues. Germline loops: CDR1 MGHRA, CDR2 YSYEKL. The CDR3 sequence: CASSPRASATYEQYF. The CDR3 DNA follows: TGCGCCAGCAGCCCGAGGGCTAGCGCCACCTACGAGCAGTACTTC.

This clone has just a few counts. V is TRBV5-6 and J is TRBJ2-7; D perhaps matches TRBD2 (6 bases). CDR3 size: 15 residues. Trimming cost V 0 bases and J 7 bases, with 17 bases left between them. CDR1 and CDR2 (germline): SGHDT, YYEEEE. Written as DNA, the CDR3 is TGTGCCAGCAGCTTGGCCCCCGGGAGACCGCTGGAGCAGTACTTC. Translating gives CASSLAPGRPLEQYF. Together with reference TRBV5-6 and TRBJ2-7, the CDR3 gives the full variable domain: DAGVTQSPTHLIKTRGQQVTLRCSPKSGHDTVSWYQQALGQGPQFIFQYYEEEERQRGNFPDRFSGHQFPNYSSELNVNALLLGDSALYLCASSLAPGRPLEQYFGPGTRLTVT.

For this clone: Other nucleotide sequences from this sample produce the same CDR3. The chain couples TRBV11-3 to TRBJ1-1; 8 nucleotides align to TRBD1. The CDR3 runs to 13 residues. The V gene's germline CDR1 is SGHNT and CDR2 YENEEA. V was clipped by 5 bases and J by 6 bases; unmatched bases: 5. The CDR3 reads CASSPRTGSEAFF. CDR3 nucleotides: TGTGCCAGCAGCCCCCGGACAGGGTCTGAAGCTTTCTTT.

This clone was detected only once. The chain combines TRBV30 with TRBJ2-1; 11 nucleotides line up with TRBD2. V was pared by 3 bases and J by 10 bases, with 8 bases of the junction left unmatched. Germline-derived CDR1 and CDR2 are GTSNPN and SVGIG (reference sequence). The CDR3 runs to 14 residues. CDR3 amino acids: CAWSPLAGVREQFF. The DNA of the CDR3 is TGTGCCTGGAGCCCACTAGCGGGAGTCCGGGAGCAGTTCTTC.

This chain connects TRBV27 to TRBJ1-5; D might be TRBD1 (6 bases). The V end lost 2 bases, the J end lost 10 bases, and 12 bases lay between the germline ends. Germline values: CDR1 MNHEY, CDR2 SMNVEV (reference sequence). This CDR3 region has 13 residues. The CDR3 region has the DNA TGTGCCAGCAGTTTAGGACAGAGTTTCCCCCAGCATTTT. It yields the protein CASSLGQSFPQHF.

The rearrangement links TRBV7-9 to TRBJ2-1, with 7 positions matching TRBD1. CDR1 is SEHNR and CDR2 is FQNEAQ in the germline V gene (reference sequence). This CDR3 contains 15 residues. V gave up 0 bases and J gave up 5 bases; unmatched junction bases: 4. The CDR3 is CASSLAGGLDNEQFF. The CDR3 DNA sequence: TGTGCCAGCAGCTTAGCAGGGGGCCTAGACAATGAGCAGTTCTTC.

The chain joins TRBV6-5 to TRBJ2-7; TRBD1 matches 9 bases. There are 16 residues in the CDR3. After removal of 1 base from V and 5 bases from J, the junction contained 9 bases not matched to a gene. Germline CDR1 and CDR2: MNHEY and SVGAGI. Written as DNA, the CDR3 is TGTGCCAGCAGTTACTTGGGAGGACAGGGGTTCGACGAGCAGTACTTC. Residues: CASSYLGGQGFDEQYF.

The chain links TRBV28 to TRBJ1-2; TRBD1 is a possible D gene (5 bases). Per the germline V gene, CDR1 is MDHEN and CDR2 is SYDVKM. There are 15 residues in the CDR3. V was shortened by 3 bases and J by 5 bases, with 16 bases between the two germline ends. CDR3 sequence: CASSLGQMGGYGYTF. CDR3 bases: TGTGCCAGCAGTTTGGGTCAGATGGGGGGTTATGGCTACACCTTC.

The chain is built from TRBV7-9 and TRBJ2-7, with a possible D match to TRBD2 (6 bases). The CDR3 consists of 15 residues. Germline lookup yields CDR1 SEHNR and CDR2 FQNEAQ (reference sequence). V lost 2 bases and J 1 base, leaving 12 bases between the germline ends. The chain's CDR3 is CASSLREEASYEQYF. The CDR3 nucleotides read TGTGCCAGCAGCTTAAGGGAGGAGGCTTCCTACGAGCAGTACTTC.

This clone was seen a single time. V usage is TRBV5-1 and J usage is TRBJ2-1; D gene unclear. The CDR3 is made up of 13 amino acids. In germline, CDR1 is SGHRS, CDR2 YFSETQ. V lost 0 bases, J lost 6 bases, and 7 bases lay in between. CDR3 DNA: TGCGCCAGCAGCTTGGACCTAGTCAATGAGCAGTTCTTC. Residues: CASSLDLVNEQFF.

The chain carries TRBV13 and TRBJ1-4; 7 bases are a match to TRBD1. Germline V CDR1 and CDR2: PRHDT, FYEKMQ (reference sequence). The CDR3 extends over 16 amino acids. The J segment lost 5 bases and the V segment lost 4 bases, leaving 10 bases of the junction unmatched. The CDR3 coding sequence is TGTGCCAGCAGCTCCCCCGGGACAGAACCGAATGAAAAACTGTTTTTT. Encoded protein: CASSSPGTEPNEKLFF.

The chain joins TRBV10-1 to TRBJ2-7; the D is unclear. The CDR3 has 14 amino acids. Trimming stripped 7 bases from V and 1 base from J, with 14 bases between. Germline CDR1 WNHNN, CDR2 SYGVQD (reference sequence). CDR3 coding DNA: TGCGCCAGCACCTCACAAGGAGCTTCCTACGAGCAGTACTTC. It yields the protein CASTSQGASYEQYF.

Note on this clone: In the same sample, other DNA sequences code for this CDR3. The chain carries TRBV11-2 and TRBJ2-5; 9 bases map to TRBD1. The CDR3 contains 15 residues. The J segment lost 2 bases and the V segment lost 4 bases, leaving 5 bases of the junction unmatched. Germline V CDR1 and CDR2: SGHAT, FQNNGV. The DNA for the CDR3 is TGTGCCAGCAGCTACGGACAGGGGCCTCAAGAGACCCAGTACTTC. Translation gives CASSYGQGPQETQYF.

The rearrangement uses TRBV11-2 and TRBJ2-6; D unresolved. The CDR3 totals 17 residues. Germline CDR1 and CDR2: SGHAT and FQNNGV. The V end was cut by 5 bases, the J end by 0 bases, with 14 bases between. As DNA, the CDR3 is TGTGCCAGCAGCACATGGGTACCCGGCTCTGGGGCCAACGTCCTGACTTTC. This sequence encodes CASSTWVPGSGANVLTF.

This chain connects TRBV9 to TRBJ2-4; D is uncertain. V dropped 3 bases and J dropped 0 bases, with 13 bases sitting between them. The CDR3 sequence is 16 residues long. Per germline, CDR1 SGDLS and CDR2 YYNGEE. The CDR3, as DNA: TGTGCCAGCAGCGCGGACGGAGCGCTAGCCAAAAACATTCAGTACTTC. This sequence encodes CASSADGALAKNIQYF.